This T cell receptor beta chain was identified in a study of T-cell memory formation after mild COVID-19. Study-wide results and limits: The main location of contracting CD4+ clones was CM and EM, and that of contracting CD8+ clones was EMRA.

The table lists this clonotype with a few counts. The antigen is not known. Germline V CDR1 and CDR2: ENHRY, SYGVKD. The CDR3 is made up of 13 amino acids. V was shortened by 9 bases and J by 2 bases, with 13 bases between the two germline ends. One entry per CDR3 protein results from TCRdb running MiXCR on the 5' RACE reads. The table records roughly 180,000 distinct CDR3 sequences, less than 20% of them present only once. The sequence derives from a man younger than 35 who had mild COVID-19 (a few samples of this study predate the infection). Cell type and time point are not known. Sequenced sample: PBMCs or a T cell subset sorted from them (not recorded which). This chain joins TRBV10-3 and TRBJ1-1; D is ambiguous. CDR3 bases: TGTGCCATGAGCCCGGGTAGTAACACTGAAGCTTTCTTT. This gives the protein CAMSPGSNTEAFF.